These T cell receptor beta chains were read from a single sample in a study of regulatory T cells in long-lasting Graves disease. TCRdb used MiXCR to reprocess the multiplex PCR reads, holding one entry per CDR3 protein. Here the sample spans roughly 300,000 distinct CDR3 sequences, around a fifth being singletons. Sequenced here: peripheral blood mononuclear cells (PBMCs), sampled when the disease was refractory, from a patient treated with antithyroid drugs. These receptors were collected from a female donor with Graves disease. Each CDR3 is given with its conserved first and last residue. A D gene is named only where the DNA matches it firmly. Clone size is not always given. Where it is, it says once, few, many or a class for expanded clones.

CSARPTSGTSGRASYEQYF TGCAGTGCTAGACCTACTTCCGGGACTAGCGGGAGGGCATCCTACGAGCAGTACTTC TRBD2 TRBV20-1 many 19 TRBJ2-7
CASRGLGFYEQYF TGTGCCAGTAGGGGCTTAGGATTCTACGAGCAGTACTTC NA TRBV19 NA 13 TRBJ2-7
CASSPRSNANTGEPFF TGTGCCAGCAGCCCCCGGTCAAACGCAAACACCGGGGAGCCGTTTTTT NA TRBV7-3 NA 16 TRBJ2-2
CASSPNRDTAFTF TGTGCCAGCAGCCCGAACCGGGACACAGCATTCACCTTC NA TRBV12-3/TRBV12-4 NA 13 TRBJ1-2
CASSSPDRFNGKLFF TGTGCCAGCAGTTCCCCGGACAGGTTTAATGGAAAACTGTTTTTT TRBD1 TRBV27 NA 15 TRBJ1-4
CASSSPGTNSYNEQFF TGTGCCAGCAGTTCCCCCGGGACAAACTCCTACAATGAGCAGTTCTTC NA TRBV12-3/TRBV12-4 few 16 TRBJ2-1
CASSTGVTNTDTQYF TGCGCCAGCAGCACGGGTGTAACTAACACAGATACGCAGTATTTT NA TRBV5-1 NA 15 TRBJ2-3
CAIKKTDSQVTQYF TGTGCCATCAAAAAGACCGATTCCCAGGTCACCCAGTACTTC NA TRBV10-3 many 14 TRBJ2-5
CASSLVQAGELFF TGTGCCAGCAGCTTGGTTCAAGCCGGGGAGCTGTTTTTT NA TRBV5-6 NA 13 TRBJ2-2
CASSFTGFNSPLHF TGTGCCAGCAGCTTCACAGGGTTTAATTCACCCCTCCACTTT NA TRBV11-3 NA 14 TRBJ1-6
CASSSREAGSYNEQFF TGTGCCAGCAGTTCGCGGGAGGCCGGCTCCTACAATGAGCAGTTCTTC TRBD2 TRBV12-3/TRBV12-4 few 16 TRBJ2-1
CASSFYEGAEAFF TGTGCCAGCAGCTTTTATGAGGGCGCTGAAGCTTTCTTT NA TRBV5-6 few 13 TRBJ1-1
CASSPPSGQGPGELFF TGTGCCAGCTCACCACCCTCGGGACAGGGGCCCGGGGAGCTGTTTTTT TRBD1 TRBV18 few 16 TRBJ2-2
CAILERRTGELFF TGTGCCATCCTCGAACGGCGGACCGGGGAGCTGTTTTTT NA TRBV10-3 few 13 TRBJ2-2
CASSVGNSHGYTF TGTGCCAGCAGCGTAGGTAACTCGCATGGCTACACCTTC NA TRBV9 many 13 TRBJ1-2
CAWRPRQASYEQYF TGTGCCTGGAGGCCCAGACAGGCCTCCTACGAGCAGTACTTC NA TRBV30 NA 14 TRBJ2-7
CASSPDRGYQETQYF TGTGCCAGCTCACCTGACAGGGGTTACCAAGAGACCCAGTACTTC TRBD1 TRBV18 many 15 TRBJ2-5
CASFDRGSWGYTF TGTGCCAGCTTCGACAGGGGGTCGTGGGGCTACACCTTC TRBD1 TRBV6-1 NA 13 TRBJ1-2
CSVEDLAPSNYGYTF TGCAGCGTTGAAGATCTGGCGCCATCTAACTATGGCTACACCTTC NA TRBV29-1 many 15 TRBJ1-2
CASSLYGTGNQPQHF TGTGCCAGCAGTTTATACGGGACAGGTAATCAGCCCCAGCATTTT TRBD1 TRBV12-3/TRBV12-4 many 15 TRBJ1-5
CSASGAQESQETQYF TGCAGTGCTAGTGGAGCGCAAGAATCCCAAGAGACCCAGTACTTC NA TRBV20-1 many 15 TRBJ2-5
CASNSAGSGANVLTF TGTGCCAGCAATAGCGCGGGCTCTGGGGCCAACGTCCTGACTTTC NA TRBV6-2/TRBV6-3 few 15 TRBJ2-6
CASSLEWAGDGYTF TGCGCCAGCAGCTTGGAGTGGGCAGGGGACGGCTACACCTTC NA TRBV5-1 few 14 TRBJ1-2
CASSQPVGTGRPYEQYF TGTGCCAGCAGCCAACCCGTTGGAACAGGGCGTCCCTACGAGCAGTACTTC NA TRBV14 NA 17 TRBJ2-7
CASSPRAYEQYF TGTGCCAGCAGCCCTAGAGCATACGAGCAGTACTTC NA TRBV6-1 many 12 TRBJ2-7
CASSPRATSRGTEAFF TGTGCCAGCTCACCACGCGCTACCTCGAGGGGCACTGAAGCTTTCTTT NA TRBV18 many 16 TRBJ1-1
CASSLLGTSGTEQYF TGTGCCAGCAGCTTGCTAGGGACTAGCGGGACCGAGCAGTACTTC TRBD2 TRBV5-5 NA 15 TRBJ2-7
CASSQQVTNTGELFF TGTGCCAGCTCTCAACAGGTCACGAACACCGGGGAGCTGTTTTTT NA TRBV18 many 15 TRBJ2-2
CASSRRAEGETQYF TGTGCCAGCAGCCGGAGGGCGGAAGGGGAGACCCAGTACTTC NA TRBV7-8 many 14 TRBJ2-5
CASSLEGSRSYGYTF TGTGCCAGCAGCTTGGAGGGTAGCCGGAGCTATGGCTACACCTTC NA TRBV5-4 once 15 TRBJ1-2
CSVELLAEGSYEQYF TGCAGCGTTGAACTACTAGCGGAGGGCTCCTACGAGCAGTACTTC TRBD2 TRBV29-1 NA 15 TRBJ2-7
CASTLQGVLMNTEAFF TGTGCCAGCACCCTACAGGGGGTGCTCATGAACACTGAAGCTTTCTTT TRBD1 TRBV12-3/TRBV12-4 many 16 TRBJ1-1
CAWSLSGISSYNSPLHF TGTGCCTGGAGTCTAAGCGGCATTAGCTCCTATAATTCACCCCTCCACTTT NA TRBV30 NA 17 TRBJ1-6
CASSVFRASGNTIYF TGTGCCAGCAGTGTTTTCAGGGCGTCTGGAAACACCATATATTTT NA TRBV2 NA 15 TRBJ1-3
CASSLGQGPFYEQYF TGTGCCAGCAGCTTAGGGCAGGGTCCCTTCTACGAGCAGTACTTC NA TRBV7-3 many 15 TRBJ2-7
CASSYRQGETQYF TGTGCCAGCAGTTATAGGCAGGGGGAGACCCAGTACTTC NA TRBV6-5 many 13 TRBJ2-5
CATRTGLNTEAFF TGTGCCACCCGGACAGGGCTGAACACTGAAGCTTTCTTT TRBD1 TRBV6-4 once 13 TRBJ1-1
CASSKFMSGNTEAFF TGTGCCAGCAGCAAATTTATGTCGGGGAACACTGAAGCTTTCTTT NA TRBV7-9 NA 15 TRBJ1-1
CASSPSWSETQYF TGTGCCAGCAGCCCTTCTTGGTCAGAGACCCAGTACTTC NA TRBV11-3 many 13 TRBJ2-5
CASSRGASGGRYNEQFF TGTGCCAGCAGTCGGGGGGCTAGCGGGGGCCGTTACAATGAGCAGTTCTTC TRBD2 TRBV27 once 17 TRBJ2-1
CSARELRGYEQYF TGCAGTGCTAGAGAGCTCAGGGGTTACGAGCAGTACTTC NA TRBV20-1 few 13 TRBJ2-7
CASSYLGTDTYEQYF TGTGCCAGCAGTTACCTCGGGACCGATACCTACGAGCAGTACTTC NA TRBV6-2/TRBV6-3 many 15 TRBJ2-7
CASSQVWTVHGKQETQYF TGTGCCAGCAGCCAAGTTTGGACAGTCCACGGGAAACAAGAGACCCAGTACTTC NA TRBV14 few 18 TRBJ2-5
CASSLLSGQDREQYF TGCGCCAGCAGCTTGCTTTCCGGACAGGATCGCGAGCAGTACTTC TRBD1 TRBV5-1 NA 15 TRBJ2-7
CASSYSVVGPKTQYF TGTGCCAGCAGTTACTCAGTTGTAGGGCCGAAGACCCAGTACTTC NA TRBV6-2/TRBV6-3 few 15 TRBJ2-5
CASSHLQGNTEAFF TGTGCCAGCAGCCACTTACAGGGGAACACTGAAGCTTTCTTT NA TRBV3-1 many 14 TRBJ1-1
CASSPGTGRGQPQHF TGCGCCAGCAGCCCCGGGACGGGGAGGGGTCAGCCCCAGCATTTT NA TRBV5-1 many 15 TRBJ1-5
CASSLTMTGGYTF TGTGCCAGCAGCTTAACCATGACAGGCGGCTACACCTTC NA TRBV5-5 many 13 TRBJ1-2
CASSLRGANVLTF TGTGCCAGCAGTTTACGTGGGGCCAACGTCCTGACTTTC NA TRBV28 large 13 TRBJ2-6
CASSPNRGRIPGELFF TGTGCCAGCAGCCCAAACAGGGGGCGCATACCCGGGGAGCTGTTTTTT TRBD1 TRBV7-2 few 16 TRBJ2-2
CAWSVSPMNQPQHF TGTGCCTGGAGTGTATCGCCGATGAATCAGCCCCAGCATTTT NA TRBV30 many 14 TRBJ1-5
CASSGGLLYEQYF TGTGCCAGCAGTGGGGGACTCCTCTACGAGCAGTACTTC NA TRBV12-3/TRBV12-4 NA 13 TRBJ2-7
CASSIGSGLYGYTF TGTGCCAGTAGTATAGGGTCAGGTTTATATGGCTACACCTTC NA TRBV19 few 14 TRBJ1-2
CASSLYARPDKQYF TGTGCCAGCAGTTTATATGCGCGGCCAGACAAGCAGTACTTC NA TRBV27 NA 14 TRBJ2-7
CASSWSAGNTYNEQFF TGTGCCAGCAGCTGGTCGGCGGGCAATACGTACAATGAGCAGTTCTTC NA TRBV11-2 few 16 TRBJ2-1